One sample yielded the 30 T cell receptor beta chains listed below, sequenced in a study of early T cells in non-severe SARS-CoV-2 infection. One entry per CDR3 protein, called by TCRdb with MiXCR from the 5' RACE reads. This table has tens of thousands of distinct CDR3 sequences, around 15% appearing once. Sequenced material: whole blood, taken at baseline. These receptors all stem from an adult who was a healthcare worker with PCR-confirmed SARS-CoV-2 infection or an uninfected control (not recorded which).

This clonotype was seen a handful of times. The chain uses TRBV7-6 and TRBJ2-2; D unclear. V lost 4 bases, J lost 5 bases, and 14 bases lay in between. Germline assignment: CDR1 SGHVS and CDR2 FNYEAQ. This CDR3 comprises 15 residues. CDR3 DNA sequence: TGTGCCAGCAGCTCACAAAATACTATTACCGGGGAGCTGTTTTTT. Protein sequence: CASSSQNTITGELFF.

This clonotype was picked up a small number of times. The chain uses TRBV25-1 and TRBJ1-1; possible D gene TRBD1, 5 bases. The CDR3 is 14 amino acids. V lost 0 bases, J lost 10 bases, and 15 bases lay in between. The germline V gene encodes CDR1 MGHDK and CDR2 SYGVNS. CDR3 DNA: TGTGCCAGCAGTGAATATAGGGGCCAGGACCTAGCTTTCTTT. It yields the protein CASSEYRGQDLAFF.

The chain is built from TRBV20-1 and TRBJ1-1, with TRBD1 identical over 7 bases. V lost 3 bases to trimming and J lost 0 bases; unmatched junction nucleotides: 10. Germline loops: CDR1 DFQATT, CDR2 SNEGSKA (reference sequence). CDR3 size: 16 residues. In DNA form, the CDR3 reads TGCAGTGCTAGGGCTGACCTGGGGACAGTGAACACTGAAGCTTTCTTT. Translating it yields CSARADLGTVNTEAFF.

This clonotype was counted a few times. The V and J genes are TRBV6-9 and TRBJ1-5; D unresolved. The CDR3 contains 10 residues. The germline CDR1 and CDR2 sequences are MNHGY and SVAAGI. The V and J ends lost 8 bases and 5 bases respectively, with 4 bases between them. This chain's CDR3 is CASSHQPQHF. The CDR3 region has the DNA TGTGCCAGCTCCCATCAGCCCCAGCATTTT.

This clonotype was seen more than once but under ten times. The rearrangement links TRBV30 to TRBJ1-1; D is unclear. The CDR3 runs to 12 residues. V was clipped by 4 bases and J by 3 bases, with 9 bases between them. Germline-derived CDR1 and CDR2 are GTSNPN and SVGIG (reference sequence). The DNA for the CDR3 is TGTGCCTGGAAGCGAACCCACACTGAAGCTTTCTTT. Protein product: CAWKRTHTEAFF.

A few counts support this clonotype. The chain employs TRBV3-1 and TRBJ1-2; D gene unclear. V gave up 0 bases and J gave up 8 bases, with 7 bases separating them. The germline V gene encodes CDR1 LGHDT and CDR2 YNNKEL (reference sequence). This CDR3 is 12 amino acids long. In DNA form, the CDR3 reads TGTGCCAGCAGCCAAGATAAGTTGGGCTACACCTTC. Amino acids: CASSQDKLGYTF.

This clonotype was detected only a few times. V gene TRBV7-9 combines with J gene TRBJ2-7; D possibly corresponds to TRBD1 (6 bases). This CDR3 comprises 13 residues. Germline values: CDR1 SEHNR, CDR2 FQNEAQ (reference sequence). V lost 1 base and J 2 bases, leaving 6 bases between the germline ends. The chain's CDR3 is CASSLEGAYEQYF. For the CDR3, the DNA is TGTGCCAGCAGCTTAGAGGGGGCCTACGAGCAGTACTTC.

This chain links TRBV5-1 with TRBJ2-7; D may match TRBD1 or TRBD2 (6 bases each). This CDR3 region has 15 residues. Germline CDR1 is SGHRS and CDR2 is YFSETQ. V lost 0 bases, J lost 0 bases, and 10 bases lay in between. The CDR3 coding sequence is TGCGCCAGCAGCTTGGAGGGGGGAGGCTCCTACGAGCAGTACTTC. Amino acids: CASSLEGGGSYEQYF.

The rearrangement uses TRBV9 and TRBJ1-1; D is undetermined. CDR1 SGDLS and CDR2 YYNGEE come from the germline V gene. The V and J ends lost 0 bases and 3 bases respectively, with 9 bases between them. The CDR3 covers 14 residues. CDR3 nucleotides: TGTGCCAGCAGCGTAGTAAGGGCGGACACTGAAGCTTTCTTT. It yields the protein CASSVVRADTEAFF.

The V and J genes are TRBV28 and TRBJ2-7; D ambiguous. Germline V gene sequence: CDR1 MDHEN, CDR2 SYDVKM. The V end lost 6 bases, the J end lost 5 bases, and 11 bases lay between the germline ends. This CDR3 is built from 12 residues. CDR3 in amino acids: CASRPGDHEQYF. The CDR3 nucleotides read TGTGCCAGCAGGCCCGGAGACCACGAGCAGTACTTC.

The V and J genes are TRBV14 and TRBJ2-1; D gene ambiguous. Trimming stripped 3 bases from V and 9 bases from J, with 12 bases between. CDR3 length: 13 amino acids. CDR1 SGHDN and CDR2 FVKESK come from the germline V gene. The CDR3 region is CASSQIQIFEQFF. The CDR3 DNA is TGTGCCAGCAGCCAGATCCAGATCTTTGAGCAGTTCTTC.

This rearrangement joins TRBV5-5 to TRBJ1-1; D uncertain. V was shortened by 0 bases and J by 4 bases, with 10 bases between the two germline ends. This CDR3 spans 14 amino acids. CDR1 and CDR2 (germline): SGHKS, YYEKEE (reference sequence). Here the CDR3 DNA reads TGTGCCAGCAGCTTGGAGGGCGAACGCACTGAAGCTTTCTTT. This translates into CASSLEGERTEAFF.

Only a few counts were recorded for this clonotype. In DNA, the CDR3 is TGTGCCAGCAGTTCTGGGACTGCGACAGCGGCTGGAAACACCATATATTTT. Translating gives CASSSGTATAAGNTIYF. The rearrangement joins TRBV6-6 to TRBJ1-3; D is possibly TRBD1 (5 bases). This CDR3 has 17 amino acids. Trimming removed 4 bases from V and 2 bases from J, with 18 bases in between. Germline V gene lookup returns CDR1 MNHNY and CDR2 SVGAGI (reference sequence).

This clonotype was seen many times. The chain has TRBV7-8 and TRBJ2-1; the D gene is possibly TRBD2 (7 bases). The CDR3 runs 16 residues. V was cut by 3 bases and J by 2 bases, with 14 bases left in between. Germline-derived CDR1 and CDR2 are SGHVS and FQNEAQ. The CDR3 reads CASSLLGGGPYNEQFF. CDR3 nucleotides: TGTGCCAGCAGCTTGCTGGGAGGGGGTCCCTACAATGAGCAGTTCTTC.

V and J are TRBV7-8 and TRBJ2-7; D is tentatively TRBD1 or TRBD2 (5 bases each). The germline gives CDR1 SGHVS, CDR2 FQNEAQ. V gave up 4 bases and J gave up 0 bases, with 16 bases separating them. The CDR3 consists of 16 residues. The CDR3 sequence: CASSYGGTQFSYEQYF. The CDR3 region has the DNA TGTGCCAGCAGCTACGGTGGGACCCAATTCTCCTACGAGCAGTACTTC.

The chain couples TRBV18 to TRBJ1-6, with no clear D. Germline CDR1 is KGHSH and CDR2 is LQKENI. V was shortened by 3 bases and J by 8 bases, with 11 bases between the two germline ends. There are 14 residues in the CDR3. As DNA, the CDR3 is TGTGCCAGCTCACCGGGAGGCAAGGATTCACCCCTCCACTTT. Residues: CASSPGGKDSPLHF.

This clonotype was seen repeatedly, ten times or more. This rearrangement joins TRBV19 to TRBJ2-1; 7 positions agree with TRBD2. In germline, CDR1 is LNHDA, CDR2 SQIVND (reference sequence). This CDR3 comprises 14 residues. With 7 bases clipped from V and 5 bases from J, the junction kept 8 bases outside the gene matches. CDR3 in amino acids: CASTLTGGHNEQFF. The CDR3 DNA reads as TGTGCCAGTACGTTAACGGGGGGACACAATGAGCAGTTCTTC.

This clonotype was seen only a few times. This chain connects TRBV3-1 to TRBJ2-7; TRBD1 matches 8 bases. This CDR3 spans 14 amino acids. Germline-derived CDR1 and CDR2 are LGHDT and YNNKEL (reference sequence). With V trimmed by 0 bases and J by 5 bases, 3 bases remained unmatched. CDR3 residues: CASSQEQGADEQYF. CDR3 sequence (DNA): TGTGCCAGCAGCCAAGAGCAGGGGGCGGACGAGCAGTACTTC.

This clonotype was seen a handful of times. The CDR3 DNA sequence: TGCGCCAGCAGCTTGGACCCAGGGGCAGCACCCCTCCACTTT. As protein: CASSLDPGAAPLHF. This chain joins TRBV5-1 and TRBJ1-6; weak D call: TRBD1 (6 bases). Germline-derived CDR1 and CDR2 are SGHRS and YFSETQ. The CDR3 contains 14 residues. Trimming removed 0 bases at V and 11 bases at J, with 12 bases between.

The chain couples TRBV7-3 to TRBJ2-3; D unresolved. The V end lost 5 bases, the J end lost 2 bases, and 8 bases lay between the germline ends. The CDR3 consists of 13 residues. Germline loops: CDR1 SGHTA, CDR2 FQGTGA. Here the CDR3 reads CASSPGLTDTQYF. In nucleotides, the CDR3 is TGTGCCAGCAGCCCGGGCCTCACAGATACGCAGTATTTT.

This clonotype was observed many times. The CDR3 loop is CSARPLDRAYEQYF. The CDR3 DNA reads TGCAGTGCTAGACCCTTAGACAGGGCCTACGAGCAGTACTTC. The J gene is TRBJ2-7, the V gene TRBV20-1, with 7 bases matching TRBD1. This CDR3 has 14 amino acids. V lost 2 bases, J lost 2 bases, and 6 bases stayed unmatched. CDR1 and CDR2 from the germline V gene are DFQATT and SNEGSKA (reference sequence).

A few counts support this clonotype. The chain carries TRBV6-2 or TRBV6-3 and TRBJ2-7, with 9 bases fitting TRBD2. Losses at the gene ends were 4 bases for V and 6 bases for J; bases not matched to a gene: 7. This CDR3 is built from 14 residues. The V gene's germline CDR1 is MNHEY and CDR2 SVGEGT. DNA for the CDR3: TGTGCCAGCAGTTTAGTAGCGGGAGTATCCGAGCAGTACTTC. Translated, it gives CASSLVAGVSEQYF.

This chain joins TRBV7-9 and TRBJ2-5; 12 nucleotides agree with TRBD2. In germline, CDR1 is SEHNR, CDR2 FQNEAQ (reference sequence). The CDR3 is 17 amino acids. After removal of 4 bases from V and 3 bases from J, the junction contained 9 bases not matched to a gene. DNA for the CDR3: TGTGCCAGCAGCTCTTGGACTAGCGGGATCCAAAAAGAGACCCAGTACTTC. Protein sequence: CASSSWTSGIQKETQYF.

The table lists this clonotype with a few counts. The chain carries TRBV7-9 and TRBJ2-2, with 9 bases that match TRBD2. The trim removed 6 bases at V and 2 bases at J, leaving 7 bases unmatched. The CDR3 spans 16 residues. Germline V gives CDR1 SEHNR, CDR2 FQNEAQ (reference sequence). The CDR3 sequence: CASRFSGSGNTGELFF. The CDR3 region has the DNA TGTGCCAGCAGGTTTAGCGGGAGCGGTAACACCGGGGAGCTGTTTTTT.

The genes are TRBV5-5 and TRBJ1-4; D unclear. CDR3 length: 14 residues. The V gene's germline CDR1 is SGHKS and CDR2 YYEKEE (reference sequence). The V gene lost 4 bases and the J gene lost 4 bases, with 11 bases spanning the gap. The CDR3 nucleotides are TGTGCCAGCAGCACCGAGGGATTTAATGAAAAACTGTTTTTT. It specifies CASSTEGFNEKLFF. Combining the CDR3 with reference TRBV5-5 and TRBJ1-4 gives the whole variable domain DAGVTQSPTHLIKTRGQQVTLRCSPISGHKSVSWYQQVLGQGPQFIFQYYEKEERGRGNFPDRFSARQFPNYSSELNVNALLLGDSALYLCASSTEGFNEKLFFGSGTQLSVL.

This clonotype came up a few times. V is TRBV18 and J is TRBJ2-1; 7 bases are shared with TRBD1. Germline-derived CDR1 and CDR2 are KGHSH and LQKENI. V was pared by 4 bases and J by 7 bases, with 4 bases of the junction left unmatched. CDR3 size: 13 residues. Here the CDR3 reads CASSQGAENEQFF. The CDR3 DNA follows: TGTGCCAGCTCACAGGGGGCCGAAAATGAGCAGTTCTTC.

CDR3 DNA sequence: TGTGCCAGCAGTTTTCCCAGAGAGACCCAGTACTTC. It specifies CASSFPRETQYF. V and J are TRBV12-3 or TRBV12-4 and TRBJ2-5; no reliable D call. The V end was cut by 3 bases, the J end by 4 bases, with 6 bases between. The CDR3 runs 12 residues.

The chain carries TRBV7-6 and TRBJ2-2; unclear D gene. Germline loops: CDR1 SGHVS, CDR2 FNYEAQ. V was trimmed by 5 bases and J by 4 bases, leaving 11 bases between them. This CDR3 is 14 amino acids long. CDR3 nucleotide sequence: TGTGCCAGCAGCGCGACGGGCGGCACCGGGGAGCTGTTTTTT. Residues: CASSATGGTGELFF.

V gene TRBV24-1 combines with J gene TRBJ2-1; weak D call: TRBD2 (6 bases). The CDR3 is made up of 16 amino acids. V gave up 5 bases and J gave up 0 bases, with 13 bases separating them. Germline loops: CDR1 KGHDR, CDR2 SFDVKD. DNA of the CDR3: TGTGCCACCAGTGCAGCGGGCTCGGGCTCCTACAATGAGCAGTTCTTC. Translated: CATSAAGSGSYNEQFF.

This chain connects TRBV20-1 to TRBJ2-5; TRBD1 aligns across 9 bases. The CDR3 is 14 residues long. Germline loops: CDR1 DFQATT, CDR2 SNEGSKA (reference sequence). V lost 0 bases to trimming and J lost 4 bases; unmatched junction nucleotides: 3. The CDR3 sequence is CSAREGGQGETQYF. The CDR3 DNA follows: TGCAGTGCTAGAGAGGGGGGACAGGGAGAGACCCAGTACTTC.